These 2 T cell receptor beta chains were sequenced from one sample in a study of shared clonotypes between healthy human individuals. The repertoire was sequenced with immunoSEQ multiplex PCR; TCRdb's copy has only in-frame clones and lacks some. Of about half a million clones in the sample, 81% were seen once. Source material: PBMCs. The receptors originated from a middle-aged woman in good health. Some clones in this sample may be carry-over from other donors' samples.

The rearrangement uses TRBV27 and TRBJ2-3; D is ambiguous. CDR3 length: 15 amino acids. V gave up 3 bases and J gave up 4 bases, with 14 bases separating them. Per germline, CDR1 MNHEY and CDR2 SMNVEV (reference sequence). This CDR3 is CASSFSAVPPDTQYF. For the CDR3, the DNA is TGTGCCAGCAGTTTTTCCGCGGTTCCGCCAGATACGCAGTATTTT.

The rearrangement joins TRBV5-1 to TRBJ2-6; D might be TRBD1 or TRBD2, each matching 5 bases. Trimming took off 4 bases at V and 3 bases at J, with 23 bases between the two ends. The CDR3 spans 19 residues. Germline-derived CDR1 and CDR2 are SGHRS and YFSETQ. CDR3 in DNA: TGCGCCAGCAGCACCCTTGCTGGGACCGGGTTTGTTGGGGCCAACGTCCTGACTTTC. It encodes CASSTLAGTGFVGANVLTF.